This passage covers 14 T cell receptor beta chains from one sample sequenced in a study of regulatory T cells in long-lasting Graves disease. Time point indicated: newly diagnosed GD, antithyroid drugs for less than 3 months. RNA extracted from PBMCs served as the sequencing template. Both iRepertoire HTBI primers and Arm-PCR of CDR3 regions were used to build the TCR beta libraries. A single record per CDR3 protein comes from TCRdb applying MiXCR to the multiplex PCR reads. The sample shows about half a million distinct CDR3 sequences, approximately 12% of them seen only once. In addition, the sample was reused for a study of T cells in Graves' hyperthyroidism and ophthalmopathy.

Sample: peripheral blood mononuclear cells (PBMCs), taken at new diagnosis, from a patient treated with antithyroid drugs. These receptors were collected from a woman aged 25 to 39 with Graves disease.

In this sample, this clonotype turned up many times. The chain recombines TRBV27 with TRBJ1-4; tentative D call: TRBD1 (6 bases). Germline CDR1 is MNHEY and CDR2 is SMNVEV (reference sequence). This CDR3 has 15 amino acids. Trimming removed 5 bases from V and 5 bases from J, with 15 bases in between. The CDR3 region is CASSPRTAINEKLFF. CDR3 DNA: TGTGCCAGCAGTCCCCGGACAGCCATAAATGAAAAACTGTTTTTT. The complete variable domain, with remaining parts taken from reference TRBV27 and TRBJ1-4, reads EAQVTQNPRYLITVTGKKLTVTCSQNMNHEYMSWYRQDPGLGLRQIYYSMNVEVTDKGDVPEGYKVSRKEKRNFPLILESPSPNQTSLYFCASSPRTAINEKLFFGSGTQLSVL.

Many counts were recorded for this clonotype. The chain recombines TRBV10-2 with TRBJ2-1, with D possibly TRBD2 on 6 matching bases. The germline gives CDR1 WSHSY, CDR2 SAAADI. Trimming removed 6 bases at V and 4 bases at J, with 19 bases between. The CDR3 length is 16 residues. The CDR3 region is CASRRDSAVGYNEQFF. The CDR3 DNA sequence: TGCGCCAGCAGGAGGGACTCTGCGGTGGGGTACAATGAGCAGTTCTTC.

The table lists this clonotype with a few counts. CDR3 protein: CSARAGGQSYEQYF. CDR3 coding DNA: TGCAGTGCTCGAGCGGGGGGCCAATCCTACGAGCAGTACTTC. This chain connects TRBV20-1 to TRBJ2-7, with TRBD2 matching over 9 bases. Germline V gives CDR1 DFQATT, CDR2 SNEGSKA (reference sequence). This CDR3 region has 14 residues. The J segment lost 1 base and the V segment lost 5 bases, leaving 6 bases of the junction unmatched.

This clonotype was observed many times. The chain's CDR3 is CASSAPWGSSGNTIYF. The DNA for the CDR3 is TGTGCCAGCAGCGCCCCGTGGGGGTCCTCTGGAAACACCATATATTTT. V gene TRBV9 combines with J gene TRBJ1-3, with TRBD1 as a possible D gene (5 bases). Germline CDR1 reads SGDLS; CDR2 reads YYNGEE. Trimming cost V 3 bases and J 0 bases, with 13 bases left between them. The CDR3 is made up of 16 amino acids.

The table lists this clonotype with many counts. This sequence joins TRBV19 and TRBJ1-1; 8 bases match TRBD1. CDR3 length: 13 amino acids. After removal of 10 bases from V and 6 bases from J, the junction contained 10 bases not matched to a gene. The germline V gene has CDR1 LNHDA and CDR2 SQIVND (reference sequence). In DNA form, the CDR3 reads TGTGCCACTAACAGGGGGTGGGGCGCTGAAGCTTTCTTT. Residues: CATNRGWGAEAFF. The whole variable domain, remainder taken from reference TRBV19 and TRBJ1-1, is DGGITQSPKYLFRKEGQNVTLSCEQNLNHDAMYWYRQDPGQGLRLIYYSQIVNDFQKGDIAEGYSVSREKKESFPLTVTSAQKNPTAFYLCATNRGWGAEAFFGQGTRLTVV.

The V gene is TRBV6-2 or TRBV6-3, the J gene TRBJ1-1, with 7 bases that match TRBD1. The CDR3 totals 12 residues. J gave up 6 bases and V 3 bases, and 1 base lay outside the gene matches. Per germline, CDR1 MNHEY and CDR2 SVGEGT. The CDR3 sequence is CASSYTGAEAFF. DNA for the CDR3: TGTGCCAGCAGTTATACAGGGGCTGAAGCTTTCTTT.

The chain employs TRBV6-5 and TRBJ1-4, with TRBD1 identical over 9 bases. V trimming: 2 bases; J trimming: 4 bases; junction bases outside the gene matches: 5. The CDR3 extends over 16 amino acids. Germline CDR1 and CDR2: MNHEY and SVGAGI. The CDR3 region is CASSYTQGAINEKLFF. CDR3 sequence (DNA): TGTGCCAGCAGTTACACACAGGGGGCGATTAATGAAAAACTGTTTTTT.

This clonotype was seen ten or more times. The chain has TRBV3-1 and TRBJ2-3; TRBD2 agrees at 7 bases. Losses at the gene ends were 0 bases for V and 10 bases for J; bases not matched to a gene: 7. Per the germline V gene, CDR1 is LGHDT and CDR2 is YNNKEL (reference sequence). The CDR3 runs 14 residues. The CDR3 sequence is CASSQDWGGRAQYF. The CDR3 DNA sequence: TGTGCCAGCAGCCAAGATTGGGGCGGGAGAGCGCAGTATTTT.

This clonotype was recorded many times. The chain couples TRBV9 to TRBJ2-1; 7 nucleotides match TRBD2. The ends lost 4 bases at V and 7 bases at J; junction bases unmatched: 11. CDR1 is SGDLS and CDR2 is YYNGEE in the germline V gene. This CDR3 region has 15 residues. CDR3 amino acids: CASSFSWGGVNEQFF. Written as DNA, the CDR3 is TGTGCCAGCAGCTTTAGCTGGGGAGGGGTGAATGAGCAGTTCTTC.

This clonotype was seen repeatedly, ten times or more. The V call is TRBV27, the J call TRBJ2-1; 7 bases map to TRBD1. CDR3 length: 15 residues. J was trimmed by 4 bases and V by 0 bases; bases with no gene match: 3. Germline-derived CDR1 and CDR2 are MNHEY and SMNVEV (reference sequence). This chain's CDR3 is CASSLSMTGYNEQFF. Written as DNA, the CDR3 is TGTGCCAGCAGTTTATCGATGACAGGGTACAATGAGCAGTTCTTC.

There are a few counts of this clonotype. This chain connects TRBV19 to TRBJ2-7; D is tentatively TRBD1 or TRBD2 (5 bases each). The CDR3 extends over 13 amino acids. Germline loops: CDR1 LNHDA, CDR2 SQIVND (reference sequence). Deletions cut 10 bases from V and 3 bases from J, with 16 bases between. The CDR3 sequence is CATGPGLGYEQYF. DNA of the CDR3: TGTGCCACCGGACCGGGGCTGGGCTACGAGCAGTACTTC.

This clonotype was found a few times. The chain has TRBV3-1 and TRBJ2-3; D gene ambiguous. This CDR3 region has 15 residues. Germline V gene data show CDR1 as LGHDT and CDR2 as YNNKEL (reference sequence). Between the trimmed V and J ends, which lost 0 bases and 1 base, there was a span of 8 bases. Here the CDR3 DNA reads TGTGCCAGCAGCCAAGAGGCCTTCCGCACAGATACGCAGTATTTT. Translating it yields CASSQEAFRTDTQYF.

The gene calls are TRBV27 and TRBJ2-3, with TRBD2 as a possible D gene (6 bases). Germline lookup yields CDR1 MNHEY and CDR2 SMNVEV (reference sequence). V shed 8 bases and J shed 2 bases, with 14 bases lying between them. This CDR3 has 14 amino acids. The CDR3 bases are TGTGCCAGCCGAAAGCGGGCTAACACAGATACGCAGTATTTT. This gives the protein CASRKRANTDTQYF.

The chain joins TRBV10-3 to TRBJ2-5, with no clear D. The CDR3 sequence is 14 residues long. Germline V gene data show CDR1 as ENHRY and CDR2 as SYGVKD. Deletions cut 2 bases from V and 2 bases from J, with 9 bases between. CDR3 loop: CAISERQNQETQYF. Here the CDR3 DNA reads TGTGCCATCAGTGAGCGGCAGAATCAAGAGACCCAGTACTTC.